Presented here are 20 T cell receptor beta chains from one specimen sequenced in a study of blood T cell repertoires in COVID-19 (dated by TCRdb to between 2020 and 2021). Libraries were made using the immunoSEQ multiplex PCR assay. What TCRdb holds here is the immuneACCESS table cut down to in-frame rearrangements. Part of the clones is not present; checked against another copy, under half of the missing clones reflect an unresolved V gene, and the others are unexplained. The sample yields about 210,000 clones; around nine tenths were counted once. Less than 8% of the sample goes to the ten largest clones. The sequenced material came from PBMCs or T cells enriched from blood (not recorded which). These receptors were taken from a young man in a cohort exposed to, infected with or recovered from COVID-19 (not recorded which).

This chain uses TRBV28 with TRBJ2-6; no clear D gene. The V gene's germline CDR1 is MDHEN and CDR2 SYDVKM. The V end was cut by 6 bases, the J end by 0 bases, with 15 bases between. This CDR3 comprises 17 residues. CDR3 nucleotides: TGTGCCAGCAGCCGTCCCCCCCTCTACTCTGGGGCCAACGTCCTGACTTTC. This gives the protein CASSRPPLYSGANVLTF.

This chain connects TRBV12-3 or TRBV12-4 to TRBJ2-2; D unclear. CDR3 length: 13 amino acids. V was trimmed by 4 bases and J by 2 bases, leaving 5 bases between them. The CDR3 reads CASSSFNTGELFF. The CDR3 bases are TGTGCCAGCAGTTCTTTTAACACCGGGGAGCTGTTTTTT.

The J gene is TRBJ1-6, the V gene TRBV7-3; D possibly corresponds to TRBD1 (6 bases). There are 17 residues in the CDR3. Between the trimmed V and J ends, which lost 1 base and 6 bases, there was a span of 16 bases. Germline values: CDR1 SGHTA, CDR2 FQGTGA. The CDR3 loop reads CASSLSGRQGINSPLHF. For the CDR3, the DNA is TGTGCCAGCAGCTTAAGCGGGCGGCAGGGGATTAATTCACCCCTCCACTTT. The whole variable domain, filled in from reference TRBV7-3 and TRBJ1-6, reads GAGVSQTPSNKVTEKGKYVELRCDPISGHTALYWYRQSLGQGPEFLIYFQGTGAADDSGLPNDRFFAVRPEGSVSTLKIQRTERGDSAVYLCASSLSGRQGINSPLHFGNGTRLTVT.

V gene TRBV9 combines with J gene TRBJ1-2, with 10 positions matching TRBD1. Looked up from germline, CDR1 is SGDLS and CDR2 is YYNGEE. The J segment lost 4 bases and the V segment lost 3 bases, leaving 15 bases of the junction unmatched. The CDR3 is 18 amino acids. CDR3 DNA sequence: TGTGCCAGCAGCGCCCGAGGGGGACAGGGGAAGTGGGGCTATGGCTACACCTTC. Translating it yields CASSARGGQGKWGYGYTF.

The DNA of the CDR3 is TGTGCCAGCAGTTTTCGGACAGGGGGCGATCAGCCCCAGCATTTT. Its protein product is CASSFRTGGDQPQHF. The chain joins TRBV27 to TRBJ1-5; the match to TRBD1 covers 11 bases. The CDR3 is 15 amino acids. In germline, CDR1 is MNHEY, CDR2 SMNVEV (reference sequence). V was clipped by 3 bases and J by 5 bases; unmatched bases: 3.

V usage is TRBV3-1 (or the pseudogene TRBV3-2) and J usage is TRBJ1-2; D unresolved. V dropped 1 base and J dropped 4 bases, with 13 bases sitting between them. CDR1 is LGHDT, CDR2 YNNKEL, per germline (reference sequence). The CDR3 sequence is 15 residues long. The CDR3 sequence is CASSQVDRGGYGYTF. CDR3 coding DNA: TGTGCCAGCAGCCAAGTTGATCGGGGAGGCTATGGCTACACCTTC.

The V gene is TRBV20-1, the J gene TRBJ2-3; TRBD1 matches 7 bases. The CDR3 runs 15 residues. With V trimmed by 3 bases and J by 4 bases, 10 bases remained unmatched. Germline V gene data show CDR1 as DFQATT and CDR2 as SNEGSKA (reference sequence). The CDR3 sequence: CSASEYDRVADTQYF. The CDR3 DNA sequence: TGCAGTGCTAGTGAATACGACAGGGTGGCAGATACGCAGTATTTT.

The gene calls are TRBV6-1 and TRBJ1-2, with D tentatively TRBD1 (6 bases). Between the trimmed V and J ends, which lost 5 bases and 8 bases, there was a span of 18 bases. Germline V lookup: CDR1 MNHNS, CDR2 SASEGT. CDR3 size: 14 residues. The CDR3: CASSPNRVFLGYTF. The CDR3 region has the DNA TGTGCCAGCAGTCCTAACAGGGTCTTTCTAGGCTACACCTTC.

The rearrangement uses TRBV6-2 or TRBV6-3 and TRBJ2-6, with 7 bases identical to TRBD1. J gave up 0 bases and V 2 bases, and 16 bases lay outside the gene matches. This CDR3 comprises 21 residues. Germline V gene sequence: CDR1 MNHEY, CDR2 SVGEGT. In DNA, the CDR3 is TGTGCCAGCAGTTACGGTTTCGGGTCTGGACGACAGGGCTCTGGGGCCAACGTCCTGACTTTC. Its translation: CASSYGFGSGRQGSGANVLTF.

The CDR3 DNA reads TGTGCCAGCAGTTCACCTCCCGGACAGTTCAACTATGGCTACACCTTC. Its translation is CASSSPPGQFNYGYTF. The V call is TRBV28, the J call TRBJ1-2; possibly TRBD1 for D (6 bases). Germline loops: CDR1 MDHEN, CDR2 SYDVKM. The CDR3 is made up of 16 amino acids. V lost 4 bases and J 2 bases, leaving 17 bases between the germline ends.

This clone was observed once. The V and J genes are TRBV28 and TRBJ1-1, with 7 positions matching TRBD1. With V trimmed by 6 bases and J by 1 base, 5 bases remained unmatched. The CDR3 is 14 residues long. The germline V gene has CDR1 MDHEN and CDR2 SYDVKM. The CDR3 region is CASREDRANTEAFF. The CDR3, as DNA: TGTGCCAGCAGGGAAGACAGGGCGAACACTGAAGCTTTCTTT.

The rearrangement links TRBV18 to TRBJ1-1; 7 nucleotides agree with TRBD1. Germline V gene data show CDR1 as KGHSH and CDR2 as LQKENI. CDR3 length equals 14 residues. Trimming cost V 1 base and J 11 bases; bases outside gene matches: 10. The CDR3 nucleotides are TGTGCCAGCTCACCACAGACAGGGAAAGCTCGGGCTTTCTTT. Its protein product is CASSPQTGKARAFF.

CDR3 in DNA: TGTGCCAGCAGCTTACTGGACACGCTCAATGAGCAGTTCTTC. It is translated as CASSLLDTLNEQFF. The chain recombines TRBV11-2 with TRBJ2-1, with a possible D match to TRBD1 (5 bases). Germline lookup yields CDR1 SGHAT and CDR2 FQNNGV. V shed 2 bases and J shed 6 bases, with 11 bases lying between them. This CDR3 contains 14 residues.

V and J are TRBV2 and TRBJ2-1; TRBD1 aligns across 9 bases. V lost 7 bases to trimming and J lost 5 bases; unmatched junction nucleotides: 6. CDR3 size: 14 residues. CDR1 and CDR2 (germline): SNHLY, FYNNEI. The CDR3 nucleotides read TGTGCCAGCACCACCGGGACAGGGCACAATGAGCAGTTCTTC. Its protein product is CASTTGTGHNEQFF.

This clone came up once. V and J are TRBV7-9 and TRBJ2-7; 9 bases line up with TRBD1. CDR1 and CDR2 (germline): SEHNR, FQNEAQ (reference sequence). CDR3 length: 14 amino acids. V dropped 5 bases and J dropped 4; count of bases not matched to a gene: 6. CDR3 loop: CASSGTGGPYEQYF. CDR3 nucleotides: TGTGCCAGCAGCGGAACAGGGGGCCCTTACGAGCAGTACTTC.

This clone was counted a single time. The chain employs TRBV19 and TRBJ1-2, with D maybe TRBD1 (5 bases). The CDR3 contains 15 residues. V lost 5 bases and J 3 bases, leaving 16 bases between the germline ends. Germline V gene lookup returns CDR1 LNHDA and CDR2 SQIVND (reference sequence). In DNA form, the CDR3 reads TGTGCCAGTAGTGATCGGGACTCGGGGGACTATGGCTACACCTTC. Its translation: CASSDRDSGDYGYTF.

The genes are TRBV7-9 and TRBJ2-1; 9 bases are a match to TRBD2. The V and J ends lost 1 base and 4 bases, in that order; junction bases with no gene match: 5. The CDR3 has 16 amino acids. CDR1 is SEHNR, CDR2 FQNEAQ, per germline (reference sequence). The CDR3: CASSLVSGSRYNEQFF. CDR3 bases: TGTGCCAGCAGCTTAGTTAGCGGGAGTCGGTACAATGAGCAGTTCTTC.

This rearrangement joins TRBV28 to TRBJ2-7; 7 positions agree with TRBD2. The CDR3 length is 16 residues. V trimming: 3 bases; J trimming: 0 bases; junction bases outside the gene matches: 8. The germline gives CDR1 MDHEN, CDR2 SYDVKM. DNA of the CDR3: TGTGCCAGCAGTTTGTTTCTAGCGGAGAGCTCCTACGAGCAGTACTTC. Encoded protein: CASSLFLAESSYEQYF.

The chain links TRBV11-2 to TRBJ2-1; maybe TRBD1 (5 bases). Germline loops: CDR1 SGHAT, CDR2 FQNNGV. Trimming cost V 0 bases and J 1 base, with 7 bases left between them. The CDR3 extends over 15 amino acids. The CDR3 DNA reads TGTGCCAGCAGCTTAGAAGGGGAATCCTACAATGAGCAGTTCTTC. Its translation is CASSLEGESYNEQFF.

V is TRBV6-5 and J is TRBJ2-6; D remains ambiguous. Germline V lookup: CDR1 MNHEY, CDR2 SVGAGI. The CDR3 covers 15 residues. V was cut by 0 bases and J by 1 base, with 4 bases left in between. The CDR3 nucleotides read TGTGCCAGCAGTTACTCAACTTCTGGGGCCAACGTCCTGACTTTC. Translation: CASSYSTSGANVLTF.